This T cell receptor beta chain was retrieved from a study of early T cells in non-severe SARS-CoV-2 infection. TCRdb re-analysed the 5' RACE reads in MiXCR, keeping a single row per CDR3 protein. The table includes some 91,000 distinct CDR3 sequences, about 11% detected once. The input for sequencing was whole blood, taken at baseline. The source of this sequence is an adult who was a healthcare worker with PCR-confirmed SARS-CoV-2 infection or an uninfected control (not recorded which).

The CDR3 region has the DNA TGCAGCGTCCCACGGATGGAGACCCAGTACTTC. Translated, it gives CSVPRMETQYF. The J gene is TRBJ2-5, the V gene TRBV29-1, with D uncertain. Trimming took off 6 bases at V and 5 bases at J, with 10 bases between the two ends. The CDR3 has 11 residues. Looked up from germline, CDR1 is SQVTM and CDR2 is ANQGSEA.